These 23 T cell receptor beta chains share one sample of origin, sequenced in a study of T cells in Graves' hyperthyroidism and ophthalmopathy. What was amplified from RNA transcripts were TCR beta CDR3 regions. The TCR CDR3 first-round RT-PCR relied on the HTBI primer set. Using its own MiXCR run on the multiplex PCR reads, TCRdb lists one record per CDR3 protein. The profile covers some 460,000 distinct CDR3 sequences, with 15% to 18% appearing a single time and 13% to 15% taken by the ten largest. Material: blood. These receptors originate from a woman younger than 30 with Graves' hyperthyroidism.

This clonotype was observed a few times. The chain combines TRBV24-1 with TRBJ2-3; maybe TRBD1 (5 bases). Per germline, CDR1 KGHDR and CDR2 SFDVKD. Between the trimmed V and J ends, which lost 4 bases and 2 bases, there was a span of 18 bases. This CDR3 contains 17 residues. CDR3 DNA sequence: TGTGCCACCAGTGAACTGGACACCCAAGAGATCACAGATACGCAGTATTTT. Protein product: CATSELDTQEITDTQYF.

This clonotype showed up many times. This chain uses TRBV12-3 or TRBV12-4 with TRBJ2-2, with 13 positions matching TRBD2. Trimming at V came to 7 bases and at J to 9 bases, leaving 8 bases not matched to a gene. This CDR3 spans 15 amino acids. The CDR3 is CASIRGLAGSRELFF. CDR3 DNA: TGTGCCAGCATAAGGGGACTAGCGGGAAGCAGGGAGCTGTTTTTT.

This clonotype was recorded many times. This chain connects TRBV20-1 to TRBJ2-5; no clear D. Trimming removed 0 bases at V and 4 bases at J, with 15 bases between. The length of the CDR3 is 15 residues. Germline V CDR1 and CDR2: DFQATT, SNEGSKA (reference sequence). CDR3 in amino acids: CSARDHTAPRETQYF. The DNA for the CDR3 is TGCAGTGCTAGAGATCATACGGCCCCCCGAGAGACCCAGTACTTC.

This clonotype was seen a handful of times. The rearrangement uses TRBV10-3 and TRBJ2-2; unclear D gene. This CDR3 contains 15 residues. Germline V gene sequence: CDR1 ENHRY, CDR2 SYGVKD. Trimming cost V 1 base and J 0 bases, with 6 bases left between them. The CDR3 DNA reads TGTGCCATCAGTGAGTTGTCAGCGAACACCGGGGAGCTGTTTTTT. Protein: CAISELSANTGELFF.

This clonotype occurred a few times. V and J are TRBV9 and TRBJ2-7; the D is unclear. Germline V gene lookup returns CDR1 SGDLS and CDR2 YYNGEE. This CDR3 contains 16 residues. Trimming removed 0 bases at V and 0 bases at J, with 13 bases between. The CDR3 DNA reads TGTGCCAGCAGCGTAGGTGGACCTTCGAGCTCCTACGAGCAGTACTTC. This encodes CASSVGGPSSSYEQYF.

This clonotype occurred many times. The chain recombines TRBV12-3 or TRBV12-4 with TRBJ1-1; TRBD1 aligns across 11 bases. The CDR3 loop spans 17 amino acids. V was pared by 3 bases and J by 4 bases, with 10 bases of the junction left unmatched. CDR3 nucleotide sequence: TGTGCCAGCAGTTTGCCCTGGGACAGGGGGTGGGCCACTGAAGCTTTCTTT. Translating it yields CASSLPWDRGWATEAFF.

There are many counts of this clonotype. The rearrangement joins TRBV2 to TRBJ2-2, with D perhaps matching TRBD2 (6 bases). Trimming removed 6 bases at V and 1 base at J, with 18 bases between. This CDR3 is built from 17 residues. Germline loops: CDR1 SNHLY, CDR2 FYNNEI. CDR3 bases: TGTGCCAGCAGCGAACCAATTGCGGGATTGAACACCGGGGAGCTGTTTTTT. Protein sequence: CASSEPIAGLNTGELFF. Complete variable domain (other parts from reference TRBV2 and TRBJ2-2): EPEVTQTPSHQVTQMGQEVILRCVPISNHLYFYWYRQILGQKVEFLVSFYNNEISEKSEIFDDQFSVERPDGSNFTLKIRSTKLEDSAMYFCASSEPIAGLNTGELFFGEGSRLTVL.

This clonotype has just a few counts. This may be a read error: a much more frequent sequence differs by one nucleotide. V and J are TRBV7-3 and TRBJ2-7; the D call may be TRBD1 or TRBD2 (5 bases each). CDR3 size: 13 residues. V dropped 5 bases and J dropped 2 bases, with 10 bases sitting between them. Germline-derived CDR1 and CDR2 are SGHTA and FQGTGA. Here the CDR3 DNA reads TGTGCCAGCAGCCCGGGACCCGCCTACGAGCAGTACTTC. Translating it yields CASSPGPAYEQYF.

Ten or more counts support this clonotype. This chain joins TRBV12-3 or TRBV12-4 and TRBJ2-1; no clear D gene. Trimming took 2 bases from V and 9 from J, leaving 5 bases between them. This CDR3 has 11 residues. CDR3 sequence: CASSLKGEQFF. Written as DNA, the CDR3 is TGTGCCAGCAGTTTAAAGGGTGAGCAGTTCTTC.

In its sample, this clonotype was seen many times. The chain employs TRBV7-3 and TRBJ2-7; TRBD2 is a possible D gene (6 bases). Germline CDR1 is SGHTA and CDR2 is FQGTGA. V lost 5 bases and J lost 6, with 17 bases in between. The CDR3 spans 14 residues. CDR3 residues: CASSLAGSEGEQYF. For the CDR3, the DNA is TGTGCCAGCAGCCTCGCGGGGTCTGAAGGCGAGCAGTACTTC.

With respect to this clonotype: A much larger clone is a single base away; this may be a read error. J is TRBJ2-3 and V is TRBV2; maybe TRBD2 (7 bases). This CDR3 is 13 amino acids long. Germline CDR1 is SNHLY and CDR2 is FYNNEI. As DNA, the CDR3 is TGTGCCAGCCGGGGGGCGGTGGGAGATGCGCAGTATTTT. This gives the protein CASRGAVGDAQYF.

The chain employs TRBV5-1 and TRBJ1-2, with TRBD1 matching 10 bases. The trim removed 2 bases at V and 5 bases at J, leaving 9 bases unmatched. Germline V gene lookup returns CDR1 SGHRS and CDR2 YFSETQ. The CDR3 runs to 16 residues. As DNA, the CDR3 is TGCGCCAGCAGCTTTGACGGGGACAGGGGTGTATATGGCTACACCTTC. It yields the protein CASSFDGDRGVYGYTF.

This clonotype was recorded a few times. CDR3: CSVDTGGLGYTF. The CDR3 nucleotides read TGCAGCGTCGATACAGGGGGCCTTGGCTACACCTTC. The chain recombines TRBV29-1 with TRBJ1-2; 9 nucleotides match TRBD1. This CDR3 has 12 residues. J was trimmed by 7 bases and V by 6 bases; bases with no gene match: 6. CDR1 is SQVTM, CDR2 ANQGSEA, per germline.

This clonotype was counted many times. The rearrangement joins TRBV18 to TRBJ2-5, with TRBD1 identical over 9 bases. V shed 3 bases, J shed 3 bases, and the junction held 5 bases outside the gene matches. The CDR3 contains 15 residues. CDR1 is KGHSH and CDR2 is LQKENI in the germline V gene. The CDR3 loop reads CASSPNRDREETQYF. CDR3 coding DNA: TGTGCCAGCTCACCGAACCGGGACAGGGAAGAGACCCAGTACTTC.

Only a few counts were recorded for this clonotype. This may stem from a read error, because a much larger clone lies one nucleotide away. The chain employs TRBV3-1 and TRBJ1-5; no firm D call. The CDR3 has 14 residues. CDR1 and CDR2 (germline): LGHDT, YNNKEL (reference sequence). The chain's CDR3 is CVSSPSGLGQPQHF. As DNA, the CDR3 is TGTGTCAGCAGCCCATCAGGCCTGGGGCAGCCCCAGCATTTT.

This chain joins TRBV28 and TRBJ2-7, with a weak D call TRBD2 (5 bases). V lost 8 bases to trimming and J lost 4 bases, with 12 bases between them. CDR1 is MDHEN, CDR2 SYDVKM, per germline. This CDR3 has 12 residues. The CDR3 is CASSDFSYEQYF. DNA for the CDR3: TGTGCCAGCTCGGACTTTAGTTACGAGCAGTACTTC.

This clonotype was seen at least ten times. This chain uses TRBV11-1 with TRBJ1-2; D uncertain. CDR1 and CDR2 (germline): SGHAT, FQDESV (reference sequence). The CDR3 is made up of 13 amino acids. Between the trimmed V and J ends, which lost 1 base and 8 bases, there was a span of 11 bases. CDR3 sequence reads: CASSLERQAGYTF. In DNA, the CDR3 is TGTGCCAGCAGCTTAGAACGTCAGGCGGGCTACACCTTC.

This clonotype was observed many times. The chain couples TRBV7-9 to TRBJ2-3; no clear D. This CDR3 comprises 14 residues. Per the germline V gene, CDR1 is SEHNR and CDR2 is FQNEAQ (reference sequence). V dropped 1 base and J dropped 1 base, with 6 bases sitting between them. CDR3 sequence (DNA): TGTGCCAGCAGCTTAGTCTCGGGCACAGATACGCAGTATTTT. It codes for CASSLVSGTDTQYF.

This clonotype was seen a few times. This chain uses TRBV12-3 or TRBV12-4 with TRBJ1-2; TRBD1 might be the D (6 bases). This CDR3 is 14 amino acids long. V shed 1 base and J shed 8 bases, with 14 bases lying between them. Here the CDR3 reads CASSLGTVPLGYTF. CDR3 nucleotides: TGTGCCAGCAGTTTAGGGACAGTCCCCTTGGGCTACACCTTC.

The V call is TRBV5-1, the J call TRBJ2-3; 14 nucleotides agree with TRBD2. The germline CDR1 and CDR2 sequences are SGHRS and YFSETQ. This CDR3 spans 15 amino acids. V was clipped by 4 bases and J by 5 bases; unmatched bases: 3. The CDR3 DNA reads TGCGCCAGCAGCCCGGGACTAGCGGGGGTAGATACGCAGTATTTT. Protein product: CASSPGLAGVDTQYF.

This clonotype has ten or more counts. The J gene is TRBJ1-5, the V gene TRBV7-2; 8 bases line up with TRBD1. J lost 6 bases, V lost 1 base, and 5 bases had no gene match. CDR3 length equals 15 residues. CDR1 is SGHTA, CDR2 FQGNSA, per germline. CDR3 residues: CASSLDSGGGQPQHF. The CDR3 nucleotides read TGTGCCAGCAGCTTAGATTCAGGGGGCGGTCAGCCCCAGCATTTT.

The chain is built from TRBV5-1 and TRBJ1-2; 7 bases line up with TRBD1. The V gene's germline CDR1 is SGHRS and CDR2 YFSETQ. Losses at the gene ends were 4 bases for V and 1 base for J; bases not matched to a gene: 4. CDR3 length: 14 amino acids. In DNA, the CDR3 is TGCGCCAGCAGCATGGGACAGCTTAACTATGGCTACACCTTC. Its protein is CASSMGQLNYGYTF. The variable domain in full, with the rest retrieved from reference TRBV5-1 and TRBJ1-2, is KAGVTQTPRYLIKTRGQQVTLSCSPISGHRSVSWYQQTPGQGLQFLFEYFSETQRNKGNFPGRFSGRQFSNSRSEMNVSTLELGDSALYLCASSMGQLNYGYTFGSGTRLTVV.

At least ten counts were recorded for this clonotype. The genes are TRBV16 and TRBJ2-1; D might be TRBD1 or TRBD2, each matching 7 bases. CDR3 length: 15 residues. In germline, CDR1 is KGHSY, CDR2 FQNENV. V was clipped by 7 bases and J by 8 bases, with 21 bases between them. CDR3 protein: CASNPRGRENDEQFF. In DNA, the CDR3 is TGTGCCAGCAACCCGAGGGGGCGGGAGAACGATGAGCAGTTCTTC.